This T cell receptor beta chain was captured in a study of blood T cells in healthy people across ages. Study results and limitations: Older individuals had lower TCR beta diversity per million T cells (the decline was roughly linear).

The CDR3 consists of 14 residues. V dropped 2 bases and J dropped 8 bases, with 12 bases sitting between them. Germline values: CDR1 KGHDR, CDR2 SFDVKD. It was with a sample-barcoded 5' primer and a J-beta primer mix that a second PCR of roughly 7 to 12 cycles was run. TCRdb redid the calling of the 5' RACE reads with MiXCR, one entry per CDR3 protein. The table includes around 650,000 distinct CDR3 sequences, around 38% detected once. This clonotype was recorded a few times. The antigen remains undetermined. Material: blood. This receptor was taken from an elderly man in good health. The chain joins TRBV24-1 to TRBJ2-1; D gene uncertain. As DNA, the CDR3 is TGTGCCACCAGTGATTCCTACTTGGGTTATGAGCAGTTCTTC. Amino acids: CATSDSYLGYEQFF.